This T cell receptor (beta chain) was sequenced during a study of cytomegalovirus exposure and HLA in healthy donors. Study-wide results and caveats: The authors later linked a missense DCLRE1C variant to TCR beta V- and J-gene trimming.

PCR employed 60 Vbeta and 13 Jbeta primers. Some clones are missing from TCRdb's copy, which holds only in-frame ones; the method was immunoSEQ multiplex PCR. This table holds some 130,000 clones, around 70% found once. The V gene lost 5 bases and the J gene lost 1 base, with 12 bases spanning the gap. Germline V gives CDR1 MNHEY, CDR2 SVGAGI. The CDR3 covers 15 residues. This clone was counted a single time. No antigen is known for it. The sample consisted of PBMCs. V is TRBV6-5 and J is TRBJ1-5; D unresolved. The sequence derives from a male donor in good health and CMV-seronegative. CDR3 protein: CASSPSSGSNQPQHF. For the CDR3, the DNA is TGTGCCAGCAGTCCATCGTCGGGGAGCAATCAGCCCCAGCATTTT.